The 22 T cell receptor beta chains below come from one sample, sequenced in a study of cytotoxic CD8 clonotypes in ibrutinib-treated CLL. TCRdb's table, derived via immunoSEQ multiplex PCR, lists solely in-frame clones and lacks some. Here the sample spans around 76,000 clones, approximately 82% being singletons. Sequencing was performed on PBMCs, taken after 24 months of ibrutinib treatment. These receptor sequences come from a human donor with chronic lymphocytic leukemia.

The chain employs TRBV5-4 and TRBJ2-5; no clear D. Trimming removed 0 bases from V and 2 bases from J, with 11 bases in between. Germline V gene sequence: CDR1 SGHNT, CDR2 YYREEE (reference sequence). The CDR3 contains 15 residues. The DNA of the CDR3 is TGTGCCAGCAGCTTGGGGATGTCAACGCAAGAGACCCAGTACTTC. It is translated as CASSLGMSTQETQYF.

This clone showed up just a few times. V and J are TRBV25-1 and TRBJ2-5; no clear D gene. Looked up from germline, CDR1 is MGHDK and CDR2 is SYGVNS. This CDR3 spans 14 amino acids. Trimming stripped 0 bases from V and 2 bases from J, with 7 bases between. In DNA, the CDR3 is TGTGCCAGCAGTGAATACCCCCTGCAAGAGACCCAGTACTTC. It encodes CASSEYPLQETQYF.

The CDR3 DNA follows: TGTGCCAGCAGCTTGACAGGGGCCAATGAGCAGTTCTTC. Translation gives CASSLTGANEQFF. The rearrangement links TRBV2 to TRBJ2-1; 8 bases line up with TRBD1. This CDR3 comprises 13 residues. J gave up 6 bases and V 6 bases, and 4 bases lay outside the gene matches. Per the germline V gene, CDR1 is SNHLY and CDR2 is FYNNEI.

The gene calls are TRBV11-2 and TRBJ2-7, with TRBD2 identical over 7 bases. Per the germline V gene, CDR1 is SGHAT and CDR2 is FQNNGV. The junction had 5 bases not matched to a gene; V was cut back by 1 base and J by 2 bases. This CDR3 contains 15 residues. CDR3 sequence (DNA): TGTGCCAGCAGCTTAGGGCGGGGGTCGCCCTACGAGCAGTACTTC. This encodes CASSLGRGSPYEQYF.

The chain recombines TRBV30 with TRBJ2-7; TRBD1 aligns across 9 bases. CDR1 GTSNPN and CDR2 SVGIG come from the germline V gene (reference sequence). This CDR3 has 13 residues. V shed 3 bases and J 5 bases; nucleotides not matched to a gene: 5. The chain's CDR3 is CAWRPGQGNEQYF. The CDR3 DNA follows: TGTGCCTGGAGACCGGGACAGGGAAACGAGCAGTACTTC.

The chain combines TRBV27 with TRBJ1-2, with TRBD1 matching over 9 bases. The CDR3 consists of 14 residues. Trimming at V came to 2 bases and at J to 10 bases, leaving 8 bases not matched to a gene. Per the germline V gene, CDR1 is MNHEY and CDR2 is SMNVEV (reference sequence). CDR3 bases: TGTGCCAGCAGTTTACTAGGGACAGGGCATCACTACACCTTC. Translation: CASSLLGTGHHYTF.

This sequence joins TRBV30 and TRBJ2-1; TRBD2 might be the D (5 bases). The V end lost 4 bases, the J end lost 5 bases, and 12 bases lay between the germline ends. The CDR3 contains 13 residues. From germline, CDR1 is GTSNPN and CDR2 SVGIG (reference sequence). DNA for the CDR3: TGTGCCTGGAATCAGAGGGCGGACAATGAGCAGTTCTTC. This sequence encodes CAWNQRADNEQFF.

The chain is built from TRBV4-1 and TRBJ2-1; 7 bases agree with TRBD2. This CDR3 is 15 amino acids long. CDR1 and CDR2 from the germline V gene are MGHRA and YSYEKL. The V and J ends lost 6 bases and 0 bases, in that order; junction bases with no gene match: 5. The CDR3 sequence is CASSGSGYSYNEQFF. CDR3 nucleotide sequence: TGCGCCAGCAGTGGTAGCGGGTACTCCTACAATGAGCAGTTCTTC.

The chain carries TRBV4-2 and TRBJ2-2; tentative D call: TRBD2 (6 bases). Trimming pared 0 bases from V and 5 bases from J, leaving 13 bases between. Looked up from germline, CDR1 is LGHNA and CDR2 is YNFKEQ. This CDR3 contains 16 residues. As DNA, the CDR3 is TGTGCCAGCAGCCAAGAGGTCCTAGGACTAACCGGGGAGCTGTTTTTT. Translating it yields CASSQEVLGLTGELFF.

The CDR3 loop is CASTLQGYQETQYF. The CDR3 bases are TGCGCCAGCACCCTACAGGGATACCAAGAGACCCAGTACTTC. The chain couples TRBV5-1 to TRBJ2-5; a possible D gene is TRBD1 (6 bases). The CDR3 covers 14 residues. The V gene's germline CDR1 is SGHRS and CDR2 YFSETQ. Trimming removed 6 bases from V and 0 bases from J, with 12 bases in between.

This clone was seen once. The chain joins TRBV6-5 to TRBJ2-3; no firm D call. The CDR3 runs to 11 residues. V was pared by 7 bases and J by 4 bases, with 6 bases between. CDR1 and CDR2 (germline): MNHEY, SVGAGI. CDR3 protein: CASTKADTQYF. DNA of the CDR3: TGTGCCAGCACCAAAGCAGATACGCAGTATTTT.

The chain combines TRBV11-2 with TRBJ2-1, with TRBD2 matching over 13 bases. Germline assignment: CDR1 SGHAT and CDR2 FQNNGV. J gave up 9 bases and V 6 bases, and 17 bases lay outside the gene matches. This CDR3 comprises 18 residues. The CDR3 here is CASSNRLVPGLAGSEQFF. CDR3 in DNA: TGTGCCAGCAGTAATCGCCTAGTGCCGGGACTAGCGGGAAGTGAGCAGTTCTTC.

The chain couples TRBV11-2 to TRBJ2-7; 8 bases line up with TRBD2. The CDR3 covers 15 residues. Germline V gives CDR1 SGHAT, CDR2 FQNNGV. The trim removed 2 bases at V and 7 bases at J, leaving 10 bases unmatched. The CDR3 sequence: CASSLMPGGSREQYF. In DNA, the CDR3 is TGTGCCAGCAGCTTAATGCCGGGGGGGAGCCGGGAGCAGTACTTC.

The rearrangement uses TRBV5-1 and TRBJ1-1; 9 bases line up with TRBD1. CDR3 length equals 14 residues. The trim removed 3 bases at V and 2 bases at J, leaving 2 bases unmatched. Germline assignment: CDR1 SGHRS and CDR2 YFSETQ. The CDR3 DNA reads TGCGCCAGCAGCTGGACAGGGGATAACACTGAAGCTTTCTTT. This gives the protein CASSWTGDNTEAFF.

This clone was counted between two and nine times. The V gene is TRBV30, the J gene TRBJ1-2; TRBD1 agrees at 9 bases. There are 15 residues in the CDR3. Losses at the gene ends were 5 bases for V and 4 bases for J; bases not matched to a gene: 11. Germline-derived CDR1 and CDR2 are GTSNPN and SVGIG (reference sequence). CDR3 DNA sequence: TGTGCCTGGGAAGGTGACCGGGACAGGGCCTATGGCTACACCTTC. Translating it yields CAWEGDRDRAYGYTF. Full variable domain (rest looked up from reference TRBV30 and TRBJ1-2): SQTIHQWPATLVQPVGSPLSLECTVEGTSNPNLYWYRQAAGRGLQLLFYSVGIGQISSEVPQNLSASRPQDRQFILSSKKLLLSDSGFYLCAWEGDRDRAYGYTFGSGTRLTVV.

This clone was detected a few times. The rearrangement links TRBV7-2 to TRBJ1-5; 7 bases agree with TRBD1. The CDR3 is made up of 15 amino acids. Per the germline V gene, CDR1 is SGHTA and CDR2 is FQGNSA. With V trimmed by 5 bases and J by 0 bases, 4 bases remained unmatched. The CDR3 loop reads CASSRTGVSNQPQHF. The CDR3 DNA follows: TGTGCCAGCAGCCGAACAGGGGTTAGCAATCAGCCCCAGCATTTT.

The gene calls are TRBV28 and TRBJ2-7; 9 bases align to TRBD1. After removal of 7 bases from V and 2 bases from J, the junction contained 9 bases not matched to a gene. Per germline, CDR1 MDHEN and CDR2 SYDVKM. The CDR3 loop spans 15 amino acids. The CDR3 DNA follows: TGTGCCAGCACCGGGACAGGGCCGGTGACCTACGAGCAGTACTTC. Residues: CASTGTGPVTYEQYF.

This sequence joins TRBV28 and TRBJ1-3; tentative D call: TRBD1 (6 bases). Germline CDR1 reads MDHEN; CDR2 reads SYDVKM. Between the trimmed V and J ends, which lost 6 bases and 0 bases, there was a span of 12 bases. The CDR3 consists of 15 residues. The CDR3, as DNA: TGTGCCAGCAGCAGGGGTGGGAACTCTGGAAACACCATATATTTT. It is translated as CASSRGGNSGNTIYF.

V and J are TRBV7-6 and TRBJ1-3; D may be TRBD1 (6 bases). CDR1 and CDR2 from the germline V gene are SGHVS and FNYEAQ. V was cut by 5 bases and J by 9 bases, with 17 bases left in between. This CDR3 region has 14 residues. CDR3 sequence (DNA): TGTGCCAGCAGCCCGTGGGGCAGGGGCCCCACCATATATTTT. Residues: CASSPWGRGPTIYF.

This chain links TRBV27 with TRBJ2-7, with 9 nucleotides matching TRBD1. V was pared by 6 bases and J by 6 bases, with 12 bases of the junction left unmatched. The CDR3 runs 15 residues. CDR1 and CDR2 from the germline V gene are MNHEY and SMNVEV (reference sequence). The CDR3 nucleotides are TGTGCCAGCAGCCTAAGGGGGGGGACAGGGATCGAGCAGTACTTC. This sequence encodes CASSLRGGTGIEQYF.

V gene TRBV4-2 combines with J gene TRBJ2-7; perhaps TRBD1 as D (5 bases). The V gene's germline CDR1 is LGHNA and CDR2 YNFKEQ. This CDR3 contains 15 residues. V lost 0 bases to trimming and J lost 2 bases, with 11 bases between them. The chain's CDR3 is CASSQDRAHTYEQYF. The DNA for the CDR3 is TGTGCCAGCAGCCAAGACAGGGCCCACACCTACGAGCAGTACTTC.

The V call is TRBV20-1, the J call TRBJ1-4; D gene ambiguous. This CDR3 comprises 10 residues. Trimming took off 3 bases at V and 8 bases at J, with 4 bases between the two ends. The germline V gene has CDR1 DFQATT and CDR2 SNEGSKA (reference sequence). The CDR3 region has the DNA TGCAGTGCTAGGGGCGAAAAACTGTTTTTT. Its translation: CSARGEKLFF.